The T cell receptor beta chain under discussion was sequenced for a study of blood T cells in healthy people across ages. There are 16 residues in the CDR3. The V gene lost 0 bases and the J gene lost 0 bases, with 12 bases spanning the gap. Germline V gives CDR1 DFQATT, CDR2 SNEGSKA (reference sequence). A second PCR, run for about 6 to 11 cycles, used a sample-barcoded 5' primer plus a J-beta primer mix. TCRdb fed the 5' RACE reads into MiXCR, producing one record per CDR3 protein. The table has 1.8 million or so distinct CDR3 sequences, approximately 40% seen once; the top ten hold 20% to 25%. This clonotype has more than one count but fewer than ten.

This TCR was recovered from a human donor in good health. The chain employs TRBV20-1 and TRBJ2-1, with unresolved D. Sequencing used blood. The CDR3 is CSARDLSESSYNEQFF. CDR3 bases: TGCAGTGCTAGAGATCTTTCAGAGAGCTCCTACAATGAGCAGTTCTTC.